These 14 T cell receptor beta chains share one sample of origin, sequenced in a study of monozygotic twins with inflammatory bowel disease. From its re-call of the 5' RACE reads, TCRdb lists each CDR3 protein once, without DNA. This sample carries some 200,000 distinct CDR3 sequences, with roughly 7.5% going to the ten biggest clones. The sequenced material came from blood. The source of these receptors is a human donor with ulcerative colitis or Crohn's disease, or a healthy co-twin of an affected twin (not recorded which).

The chain recombines TRBV20-1 with TRBJ2-2; without DNA, the TCRdb call of TRBD1 cannot be checked. Germline CDR1 is DFQATT and CDR2 is SNEGSKA (reference sequence). This CDR3 is built from 14 residues. The CDR3 sequence: CSALWARGDGELFF.

CDR3 sequence: CASSLGQGRKGGYTF. This chain links TRBV7-2 with TRBJ1-2; TCRdb outputs TRBD1, but without DNA this stays unchecked. This CDR3 has 15 residues. Per the germline V gene, CDR1 is SGHTA and CDR2 is FQGNSA.

This chain uses TRBV27 with TRBJ2-7; TCRdb lists TRBD1, though no DNA is available to test this call. The V gene's germline CDR1 is MNHEY and CDR2 SMNVEV (reference sequence). This CDR3 region has 15 residues. The CDR3 spells CASRTLGTGYYEQYF.

The V gene is TRBV7-9, the J gene TRBJ1-5. Germline V CDR1 and CDR2: SEHNR, FQNEAQ (reference sequence). The CDR3 contains 16 residues. The chain's CDR3 is CASSLEGSTNNQPQHF.

This chain connects TRBV5-1 to TRBJ2-1. Germline assignment: CDR1 SGHRS and CDR2 YFSETQ. This CDR3 contains 16 residues. The CDR3 sequence: CASSLKGRGSYNEQFF.

This rearrangement joins TRBV4-1 to TRBJ1-4; TCRdb reports TRBD1, a call that lacks DNA to check it against. The CDR3 totals 15 residues. Looked up from germline, CDR1 is MGHRA and CDR2 is YSYEKL. The CDR3 region is CASSQGGTVHEKLFF.

V is TRBV6-2 or TRBV6-3 and J is TRBJ2-1; TCRdb lists TRBD2, though no DNA is available to test this call. Germline V gene data show CDR1 as MNHEY and CDR2 as SVGEGT. The CDR3 loop spans 16 amino acids. CDR3: CASSWGLAGGNNEQFF.

The V gene is TRBV4-3, the J gene TRBJ2-7. This CDR3 has 13 residues. Germline lookup yields CDR1 LGHNA and CDR2 YSLEER. CDR3: CASSQGLEDEQYF.

The rearrangement uses TRBV4-1 and TRBJ1-1; TCRdb calls TRBD1, which cannot be checked without DNA. Germline V lookup: CDR1 MGHRA, CDR2 YSYEKL. This CDR3 comprises 14 residues. This chain's CDR3 is CASSQGAGGAEAFF.

This chain links TRBV29-1 with TRBJ2-1; TCRdb calls TRBD2, which cannot be checked without DNA. From germline, CDR1 is SQVTM and CDR2 ANQGSEA. CDR3 size: 16 residues. The chain's CDR3 is CSVELLAGGRNNEQFF.

The rearrangement joins TRBV20-1 to TRBJ1-6; the TCRdb call, TRBD1, lacks DNA for checking. Germline V gene sequence: CDR1 DFQATT, CDR2 SNEGSKA (reference sequence). The CDR3 spans 13 residues. The CDR3 loop is CSAFRGHNSPLHF.

CDR3 region: CASSLVRAKETQYF. V and J are TRBV5-4 and TRBJ2-3. CDR3 length: 14 amino acids. Germline CDR1 reads SGHNT; CDR2 reads YYREEE (reference sequence).

The rearrangement joins TRBV27 to TRBJ1-2; TCRdb picks TRBD1, but there is no DNA to check that call. This CDR3 is built from 16 residues. Germline values: CDR1 MNHEY, CDR2 SMNVEV (reference sequence). The CDR3 sequence is CASSLSRGGLRDGYTF.

V is TRBV10-3 and J is TRBJ1-2. This CDR3 is built from 14 residues. Looked up from germline, CDR1 is ENHRY and CDR2 is SYGVKD. The CDR3 spells CAISEDVSLYGYTF.